The 26 T cell receptor beta chains presented below share a single source sample, sequenced in a study of shared clonotypes between healthy human individuals. The data were produced by immunoSEQ multiplex PCR, yet TCRdb's version contains in-frame clones alone and is incomplete. The repertoire holds under 2,500,000 clones, with nearly 97% as singletons. The sequenced sample consisted of naive CD4+ T cells sorted from blood. This sample's subset: CD45RA+ positively selected. The receptors were sampled from a man aged 18 to 35 in good health.

This clone was detected once. The chain combines TRBV5-1 with TRBJ2-7, with TRBD2 matching over 7 bases. Germline CDR1 is SGHRS and CDR2 is YFSETQ. The ends lost 3 bases at V and 3 bases at J; junction bases unmatched: 9. The CDR3 has 15 amino acids. The DNA of the CDR3 is TGCGCCAGCAGCTCCCTCGGACTAGGTAACTACGAGCAGTACTTC. It translates to CASSSLGLGNYEQYF.

A note on this clone: A read error may account for a junction end that differs from germline. V is TRBV29-1 and J is TRBJ2-3; 9 bases map to TRBD1. This CDR3 comprises 11 residues. Per germline, CDR1 SQVTM and CDR2 ANQGSEA. The CDR3 nucleotides read TGCAGCGTACCGACCGGGACAGGGAGTAATTTT. Protein sequence: CSVPTGTGSNF.

The CDR3 bases are TGTGCCAGCAGCCAAGATCCCACGGCGGGCTCTGGGGCCAACGTCCTGACTTTC. It yields the protein CASSQDPTAGSGANVLTF. The rearrangement uses TRBV4-2 and TRBJ2-6, with a possible D match to TRBD2 (5 bases). This CDR3 is 18 amino acids long. The germline CDR1 and CDR2 sequences are LGHNA and YNFKEQ. V shed 0 bases and J shed 0 bases, with 12 bases lying between them.

As concerns this clone: The same CDR3 arises from other DNA sequences in this sample as well. The rearrangement links TRBV7-8 to TRBJ2-7; perhaps TRBD1 as D (6 bases). Trimming left V 4 bases short and J 6 bases short, with 7 bases between. This CDR3 has 11 amino acids. The germline V gene encodes CDR1 SGHVS and CDR2 FQNEAQ. CDR3 sequence reads: CASSSRGEQYF. CDR3 sequence (DNA): TGTGCCAGCAGCTCCAGGGGCGAGCAGTACTTC.

Worth noting for this clone: Other DNA variants within this sample encode the same CDR3. The chain uses TRBV30 and TRBJ1-6; TRBD1 is a possible D gene (5 bases). Germline-derived CDR1 and CDR2 are GTSNPN and SVGIG (reference sequence). Trimming pared 5 bases from V and 4 bases from J, leaving 9 bases between. The CDR3 runs to 13 residues. CDR3 sequence: CAWSEGYNSPLHF. The CDR3 coding sequence is TGTGCCTGGTCCGAGGGGTATAATTCACCCCTCCACTTT.

This clone was counted a single time. This sequence joins TRBV7-3 and TRBJ2-2; D may be TRBD2 (6 bases). The CDR3 loop spans 17 amino acids. Germline V CDR1 and CDR2: SGHTA, FQGTGA. Trimming took 5 bases from V and 0 from J, leaving 16 bases between them. The CDR3 region is CASSPRPGLSNTGELFF. CDR3 DNA sequence: TGTGCCAGCAGCCCCAGACCCGGACTATCGAACACCGGGGAGCTGTTTTTT.

The chain uses TRBV25-1 and TRBJ1-4; 8 bases match TRBD1. Germline loops: CDR1 MGHDK, CDR2 SYGVNS. The CDR3 consists of 14 residues. V lost 6 bases and J lost 8; bases outside the gene matches: 8. The CDR3 is CASSVTGVAEKLFF. The CDR3 DNA is TGTGCCAGCAGCGTGACAGGGGTTGCAGAAAAACTGTTTTTT.

This chain uses TRBV28 with TRBJ2-7; D tentatively reads TRBD1 or TRBD2 (6 bases each). The CDR3 extends over 14 amino acids. Germline V gene data show CDR1 as MDHEN and CDR2 as SYDVKM. Trimming stripped 3 bases from V and 5 bases from J, with 14 bases between. The CDR3 sequence: CASSFPQGRNEQYF. In nucleotides, the CDR3 is TGTGCCAGCAGTTTCCCCCAGGGGAGGAACGAGCAGTACTTC.

The V gene is TRBV7-3, the J gene TRBJ1-6; D ambiguous. CDR3 length equals 14 residues. V was shortened by 6 bases and J by 0 bases, with 6 bases between the two germline ends. Germline V CDR1 and CDR2: SGHTA, FQGTGA. CDR3 sequence: CASSQSSYNSPLHF. CDR3 sequence (DNA): TGTGCCAGCAGTCAAAGCTCCTATAATTCACCCCTCCACTTT.

This chain joins TRBV6-1 and TRBJ1-5; 9 nucleotides agree with TRBD1. The germline CDR1 and CDR2 sequences are MNHNS and SASEGT. The V gene end was trimmed by 6 bases and the J gene end by 3 bases; junction bases not matched to a gene: 6. The CDR3 length is 15 residues. CDR3 sequence (DNA): TGTGCCAGCAGGGGGGGACAGGGTTACAATCAGCCCCAGCATTTT. This encodes CASRGGQGYNQPQHF.

The V gene is TRBV4-1, the J gene TRBJ2-7; TRBD1 is a possible D gene (6 bases). V shed 1 base and J shed 3 bases, with 13 bases lying between them. The CDR3 totals 15 residues. In germline, CDR1 is MGHRA, CDR2 YSYEKL. CDR3 sequence (DNA): TGCGCCAGCAGCCAAGCTCAACAGGGTTTCTACGAGCAGTACTTC. Translated: CASSQAQQGFYEQYF.

V gene TRBV10-3 combines with J gene TRBJ2-3, with 7 nucleotides matching TRBD2. The CDR3 loop spans 15 amino acids. The trim removed 3 bases at V and 4 bases at J, leaving 7 bases unmatched. Per germline, CDR1 ENHRY and CDR2 SYGVKD. The CDR3 is CAISEGAGFADTQYF. CDR3 coding DNA: TGTGCCATCAGTGAAGGAGCGGGGTTCGCAGATACGCAGTATTTT.

The chain has TRBV4-2 and TRBJ1-2, with D possibly being TRBD1 (5 bases). V was shortened by 4 bases and J by 1 base, with 13 bases between the two germline ends. CDR1 and CDR2 (germline): LGHNA, YNFKEQ. The CDR3 contains 15 residues. CDR3 residues: CASSPGGSVNYGYTF. As DNA, the CDR3 is TGTGCCAGCAGCCCCGGGGGGTCGGTTAACTATGGCTACACCTTC.

The CDR3 DNA sequence: TGCGCCAGCAGCTGGGACGGAGGGAGCTCCTACGAGCAGTACTTC. Amino acid sequence: CASSWDGGSSYEQYF. The rearrangement uses TRBV4-3 and TRBJ2-7; D perhaps matches TRBD2 (6 bases). Trimming removed 5 bases at V and 0 bases at J, with 14 bases between. The CDR3 runs 15 residues. Germline CDR1 LGHNA, CDR2 YSLEER.

Here the CDR3 reads CASSIGTANYGYTF. For the CDR3, the DNA is TGTGCCAGCAGCATCGGGACAGCGAACTATGGCTACACCTTC. The chain uses TRBV5-6 and TRBJ1-2; 7 bases map to TRBD1. This CDR3 is built from 14 residues. The germline V gene encodes CDR1 SGHDT and CDR2 YYEEEE. After removal of 4 bases from V and 2 bases from J, the junction contained 5 bases not matched to a gene.

J is TRBJ2-5 and V is TRBV7-9, with 7 bases identical to TRBD1. J gave up 0 bases and V 5 bases, and 6 bases lay outside the gene matches. CDR3 length: 15 amino acids. Germline V gene sequence: CDR1 SEHNR, CDR2 FQNEAQ (reference sequence). The CDR3: CASSAPRGYQETQYF. CDR3 sequence (DNA): TGTGCCAGCAGCGCCCCCAGGGGGTACCAAGAGACCCAGTACTTC. The whole variable domain, remainder taken from reference TRBV7-9 and TRBJ2-5, is DTGVSQNPRHKITKRGQNVTFRCDPISEHNRLYWYRQTLGQGPEFLTYFQNEAQLEKSRLLSDRFSAERPKGSFSTLEIQRTEQGDSAMYLCASSAPRGYQETQYFGPGTRLLVL.

This chain uses TRBV29-1 with TRBJ2-1; no firm D call. The V end was cut by 3 bases, the J end by 4 bases, with 16 bases between. Germline-derived CDR1 and CDR2 are SQVTM and ANQGSEA. The CDR3 contains 15 residues. The CDR3 DNA sequence: TGCAGCGTTGATCGACGGCGACTGGGGTACAATGAGCAGTTCTTC. As protein: CSVDRRRLGYNEQFF.

The V gene is TRBV28, the J gene TRBJ2-5; D unresolved. The CDR3 has 14 residues. Trimming pared 1 base from V and 3 bases from J, leaving 9 bases between. CDR1 and CDR2 (germline): MDHEN, SYDVKM. CDR3 in amino acids: CASSLSQPKETQYF. CDR3 DNA sequence: TGTGCCAGCAGTTTATCACAGCCTAAAGAGACCCAGTACTTC.

The V gene is TRBV30, the J gene TRBJ2-3; 7 bases are a match to TRBD2. From germline, CDR1 is GTSNPN and CDR2 SVGIG (reference sequence). This CDR3 contains 16 residues. V was clipped by 2 bases and J by 2 bases; unmatched bases: 10. The CDR3 nucleotides are TGTGCCTGGAGTTACATCTCGGGAGGCCACACAGATACGCAGTATTTT. Translated, it gives CAWSYISGGHTDTQYF.

The rearrangement joins TRBV23-1 to TRBJ1-4; no definite D call. TRBV23-1 is designated an ORF whose function remains uncertain. This CDR3 is 13 amino acids long. Trimming removed 0 bases from V and 14 bases from J, with 13 bases in between. The CDR3: CASSQSEGIVLFF. Written as DNA, the CDR3 is TGCGCCAGCAGTCAATCGGAAGGGATTGTCCTGTTTTTT.

The J gene is TRBJ2-1, the V gene TRBV5-1; 10 bases map to TRBD2. The J segment lost 12 bases and the V segment lost 7 bases, leaving 10 bases of the junction unmatched. Germline V gene lookup returns CDR1 SGHRS and CDR2 YFSETQ. The CDR3 totals 13 residues. The CDR3 DNA reads as TGCGCCAGCCAGGTAGCGGGAGGAGATGGGCAGTTCTTC. Protein: CASQVAGGDGQFF.

This chain links TRBV7-2 with TRBJ2-3; weak D call: TRBD2 (6 bases). Germline V gene lookup returns CDR1 SGHTA and CDR2 FQGNSA. CDR3 length equals 13 residues. Trimming took off 3 bases at V and 4 bases at J, with 8 bases between the two ends. The CDR3 reads CASSFAGPDTQYF. As DNA, the CDR3 is TGTGCCAGCAGCTTTGCGGGGCCAGATACGCAGTATTTT.

The rearrangement uses TRBV5-1 and TRBJ2-5, with 9 bases fitting TRBD1. The CDR3 runs to 15 residues. Trimming removed 4 bases from V and 2 bases from J; junction bases left unmatched: 6. From germline, CDR1 is SGHRS and CDR2 YFSETQ. CDR3 nucleotides: TGCGCCAGCAGCCAGACAGGGGGTGGACAAGAGACCCAGTACTTC. Translated, it gives CASSQTGGGQETQYF. Together with reference TRBV5-1 and TRBJ2-5, the CDR3 gives the full variable domain: KAGVTQTPRYLIKTRGQQVTLSCSPISGHRSVSWYQQTPGQGLQFLFEYFSETQRNKGNFPGRFSGRQFSNSRSEMNVSTLELGDSALYLCASSQTGGGQETQYFGPGTRLLVL.

V and J are TRBV5-8 and TRBJ1-1; D is uncertain. The V end was cut by 0 bases, the J end by 0 bases, with 9 bases between. CDR1 and CDR2 (germline): SGHTS, YDEGEE. This CDR3 comprises 15 residues. The CDR3 DNA sequence: TGTGCCAGCAGCTTGGCTTACGGTCTGAACACTGAAGCTTTCTTT. Translating gives CASSLAYGLNTEAFF.

This clone was seen only once. Other DNA sequences in this sample translate to the same CDR3. The chain recombines TRBV4-1 with TRBJ1-4, with D unresolved. V lost 1 base, J lost 0 bases, and 6 bases lay in between. There are 15 residues in the CDR3. Germline assignment: CDR1 MGHRA and CDR2 YSYEKL. CDR3 DNA: TGCGCCAGCAGCCAAGTGGGAGCAACTAATGAAAAACTGTTTTTT. Translated: CASSQVGATNEKLFF.

This chain joins TRBV5-6 and TRBJ2-5, with D tentatively TRBD2 (6 bases). Deletions cut 4 bases from V and 1 base from J, with 17 bases between. The CDR3 runs 16 residues. CDR1 is SGHDT and CDR2 is YYEEEE in the germline V gene. The CDR3 region has the DNA TGTGCCAGCAGCCCGGGAGCTTGGGCAGCCCAAGAGACCCAGTACTTC. This translates into CASSPGAWAAQETQYF.